This T cell receptor (beta chain) was recovered during a study of identical twins' blood T cells. The CDR3 contains 15 residues. V lost 6 bases, J lost 5 bases, and 17 bases lay in between. Study findings and constraints: Shared CDR3 clonotype counts tracked mainly the product of cloneset sizes.

This clonotype has just a few counts. No antigen is known for it. A previously described protocol, modified, built RNA-based TCR cDNA libraries. TCRdb used MiXCR to reprocess the 5' RACE reads, holding one entry per CDR3 protein. Found here are roughly 340,000 distinct CDR3 sequences, 28% of them singletons; the top ten hold about 6%. The TCR sequence derives from a woman between 18 and 49 years old in good health. The chain links TRBV12-3 or TRBV12-4 to TRBJ1-3; tentative D call: TRBD1 (6 bases). Sequenced material: PBMCs. As DNA, the CDR3 is TGTGCCAGCAGCCGTACAGGGACCTCGAGAAACACCATATATTTT. This gives the protein CASSRTGTSRNTIYF.